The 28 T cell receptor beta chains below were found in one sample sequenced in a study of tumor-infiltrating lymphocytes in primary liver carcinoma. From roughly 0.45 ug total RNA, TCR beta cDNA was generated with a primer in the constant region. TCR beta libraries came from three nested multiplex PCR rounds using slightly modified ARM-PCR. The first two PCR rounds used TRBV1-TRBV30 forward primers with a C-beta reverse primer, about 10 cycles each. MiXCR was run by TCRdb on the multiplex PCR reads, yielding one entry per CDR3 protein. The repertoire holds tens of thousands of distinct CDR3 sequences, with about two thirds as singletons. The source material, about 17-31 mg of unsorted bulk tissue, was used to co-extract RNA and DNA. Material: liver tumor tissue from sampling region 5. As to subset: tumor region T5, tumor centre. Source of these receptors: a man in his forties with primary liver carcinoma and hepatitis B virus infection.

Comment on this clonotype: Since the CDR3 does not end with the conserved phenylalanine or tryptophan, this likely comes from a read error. DNA for the CDR3: TGTGCCAGCAGTCGGATGGGTGGGGTGCAGTACTCC. As protein: CASSRMGGVQYS. The chain is built from TRBV12-3 or TRBV12-4 and TRBJ2-7; D is uncertain. Trimming shortened V by 5 bases and J by 9 bases, and 14 bases separated the two germline ends. The length of the CDR3 is 12 residues.

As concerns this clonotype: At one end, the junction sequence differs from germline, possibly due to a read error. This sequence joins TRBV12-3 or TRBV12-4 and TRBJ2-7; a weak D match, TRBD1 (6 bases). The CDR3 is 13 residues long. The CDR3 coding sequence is TGTGCTAGCAGTTTAGGACCCCGAGGGGGGCAGTACTTC. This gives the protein CASSLGPRGGQYF.

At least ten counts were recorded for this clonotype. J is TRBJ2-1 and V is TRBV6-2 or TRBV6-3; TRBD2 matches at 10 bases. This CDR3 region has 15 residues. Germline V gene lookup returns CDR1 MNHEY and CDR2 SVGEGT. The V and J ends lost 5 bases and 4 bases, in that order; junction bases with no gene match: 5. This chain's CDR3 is CASSLSGRLYNEQFF. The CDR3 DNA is TGTGCCAGCAGTCTTAGCGGGAGGCTTTACAATGAGCAGTTCTTC.

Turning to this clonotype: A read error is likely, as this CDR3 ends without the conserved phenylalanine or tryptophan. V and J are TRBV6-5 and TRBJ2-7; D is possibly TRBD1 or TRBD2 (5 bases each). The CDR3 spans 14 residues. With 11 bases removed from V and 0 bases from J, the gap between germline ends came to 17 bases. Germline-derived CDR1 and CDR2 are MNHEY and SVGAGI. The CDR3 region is CAGKVGPDSYEQYL. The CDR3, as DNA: TGTGCCGGCAAGGTGGGACCGGACTCCTACGAGCAGTACCTC.

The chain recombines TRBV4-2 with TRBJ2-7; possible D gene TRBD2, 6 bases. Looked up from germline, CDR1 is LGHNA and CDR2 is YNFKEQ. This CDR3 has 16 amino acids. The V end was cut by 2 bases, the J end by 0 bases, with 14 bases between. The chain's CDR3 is CASSQISSESSYEQYF. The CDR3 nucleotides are TGTGCCAGCAGCCAAATCTCTAGCGAGAGCTCCTACGAGCAGTACTTC.

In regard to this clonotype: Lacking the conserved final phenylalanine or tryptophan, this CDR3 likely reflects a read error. CDR3 loop: CASSYSIVRIAGRRYDEQFS. The DNA for the CDR3 is TGTGCCAGCAGTTACTCTATAGTACGCATAGCGGGACGAAGGTATGATGAGCAGTTCTCA. J is TRBJ2-1 and V is TRBV6-5, with TRBD2 matching 8 bases. Germline trimming cut 0 bases from V and 8 bases from J; bases unmatched to any gene: 21. From germline, CDR1 is MNHEY and CDR2 SVGAGI. This CDR3 has 20 residues.

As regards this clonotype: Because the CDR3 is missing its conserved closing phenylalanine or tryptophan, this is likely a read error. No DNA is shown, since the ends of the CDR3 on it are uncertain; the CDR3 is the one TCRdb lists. Here the CDR3 reads CASSQASSVVRFL. J is TRBJ2-1 and V is TRBV4-1; whether TRBD2, the table's D call, matches the DNA was not checked. Both ends counted, the CDR3 spans 13 residues. Per the germline V gene, CDR1 is MGHRA and CDR2 is YSYEKL.

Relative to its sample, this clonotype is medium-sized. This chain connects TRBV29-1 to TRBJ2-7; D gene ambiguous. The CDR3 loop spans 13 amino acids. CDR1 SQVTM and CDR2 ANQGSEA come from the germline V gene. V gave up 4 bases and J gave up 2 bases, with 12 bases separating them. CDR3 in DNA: TGCAGCGTTGTTTTGCAGGCGACCTACGAGCAGTACTTC. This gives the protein CSVVLQATYEQYF.

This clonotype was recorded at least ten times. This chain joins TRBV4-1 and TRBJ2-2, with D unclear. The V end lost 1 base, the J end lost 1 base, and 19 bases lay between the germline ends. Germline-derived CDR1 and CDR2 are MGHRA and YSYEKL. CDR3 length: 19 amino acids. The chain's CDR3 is CASSQAPRLTLKNTGELFF. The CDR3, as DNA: TGCGCCAGCAGCCAAGCGCCGAGGTTGACACTTAAGAACACCGGGGAGCTGTTTTTT.

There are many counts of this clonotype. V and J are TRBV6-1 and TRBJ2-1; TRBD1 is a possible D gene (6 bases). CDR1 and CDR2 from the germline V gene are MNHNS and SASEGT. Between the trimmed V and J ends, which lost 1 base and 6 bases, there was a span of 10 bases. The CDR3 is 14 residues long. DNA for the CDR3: TGTGCCAGCAGTGAAGGGACAGCTAGCAATGAGCAGTTCTTC. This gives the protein CASSEGTASNEQFF.

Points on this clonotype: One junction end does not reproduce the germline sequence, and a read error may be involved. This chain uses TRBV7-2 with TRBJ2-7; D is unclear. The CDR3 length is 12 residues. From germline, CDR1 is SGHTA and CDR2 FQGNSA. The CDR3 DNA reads TGTGCCAGTAGCTTGTTTCGCGACGAGCAGTACTTC. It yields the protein CASSLFRDEQYF.

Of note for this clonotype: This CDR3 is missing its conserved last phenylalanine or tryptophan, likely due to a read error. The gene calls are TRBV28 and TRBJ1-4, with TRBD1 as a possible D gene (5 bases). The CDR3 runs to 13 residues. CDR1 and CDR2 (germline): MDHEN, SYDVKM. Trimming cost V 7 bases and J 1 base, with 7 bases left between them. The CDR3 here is CASIGGTNEKLFS. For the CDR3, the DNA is TGTGCCAGCATTGGGGGAACTAATGAAAAACTGTTTTCT.

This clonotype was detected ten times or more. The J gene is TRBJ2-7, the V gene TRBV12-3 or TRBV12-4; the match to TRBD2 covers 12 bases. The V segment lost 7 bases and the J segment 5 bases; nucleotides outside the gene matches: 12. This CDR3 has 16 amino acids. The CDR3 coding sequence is TGTGCCAGCAAAGGACTAGCGGGGAACCCTTCCCACGAGCAGTACTTC. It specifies CASKGLAGNPSHEQYF.

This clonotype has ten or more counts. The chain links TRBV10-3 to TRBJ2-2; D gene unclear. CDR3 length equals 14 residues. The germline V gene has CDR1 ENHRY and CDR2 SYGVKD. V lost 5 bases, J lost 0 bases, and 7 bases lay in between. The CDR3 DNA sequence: TGTGCCATCAGTCCGGCCGCGAACACCGGGGAGCTGTTTTTT. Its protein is CAISPAANTGELFF.

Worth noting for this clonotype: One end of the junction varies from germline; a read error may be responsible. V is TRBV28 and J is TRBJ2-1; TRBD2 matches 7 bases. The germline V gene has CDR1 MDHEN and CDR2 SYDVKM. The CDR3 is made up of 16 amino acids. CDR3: CASSRGLTGTTNEQFF. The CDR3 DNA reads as TGCGCCAGCAGTCGGGGACTAACGGGAACCACTAATGAGCAGTTCTTC.

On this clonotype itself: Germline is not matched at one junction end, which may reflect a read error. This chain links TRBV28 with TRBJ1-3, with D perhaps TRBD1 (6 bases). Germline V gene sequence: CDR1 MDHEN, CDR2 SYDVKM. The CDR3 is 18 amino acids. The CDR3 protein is CATSTQVDRRRPGNTIYF. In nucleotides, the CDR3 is TGTGCCACCAGTACCCAGGTCGACAGGCGTCGTCCAGGAAACACCATATATTTT.

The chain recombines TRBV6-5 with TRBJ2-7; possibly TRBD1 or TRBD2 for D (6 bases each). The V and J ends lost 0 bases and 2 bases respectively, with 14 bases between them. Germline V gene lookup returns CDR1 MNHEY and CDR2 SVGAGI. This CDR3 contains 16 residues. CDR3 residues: CASSYSRGVMAYEQYF. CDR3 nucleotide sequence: TGTGCCAGCAGTTACTCGAGGGGGGTTATGGCCTACGAGCAGTACTTC.

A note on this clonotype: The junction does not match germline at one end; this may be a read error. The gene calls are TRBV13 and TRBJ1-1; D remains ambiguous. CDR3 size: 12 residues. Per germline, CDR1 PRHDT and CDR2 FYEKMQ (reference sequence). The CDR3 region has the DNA TGTGACAGCAGCTTAGTCTGCACTGAAGCTTTCTTT. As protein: CDSSLVCTEAFF.

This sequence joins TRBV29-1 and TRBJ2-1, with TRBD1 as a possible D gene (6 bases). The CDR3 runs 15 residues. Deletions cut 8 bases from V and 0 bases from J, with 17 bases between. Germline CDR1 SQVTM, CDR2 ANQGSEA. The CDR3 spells CSIHPGAGSYNEQFF. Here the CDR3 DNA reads TGCAGCATACACCCAGGGGCGGGCTCCTACAATGAGCAGTTCTTC.

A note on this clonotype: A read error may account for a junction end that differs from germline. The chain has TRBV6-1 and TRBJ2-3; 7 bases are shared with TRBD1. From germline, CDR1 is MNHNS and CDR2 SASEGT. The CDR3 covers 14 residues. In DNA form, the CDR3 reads TGTGTCAGCAGTGCGACAGGGTCCCCAGATACGCAGTATTTT. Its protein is CVSSATGSPDTQYF.

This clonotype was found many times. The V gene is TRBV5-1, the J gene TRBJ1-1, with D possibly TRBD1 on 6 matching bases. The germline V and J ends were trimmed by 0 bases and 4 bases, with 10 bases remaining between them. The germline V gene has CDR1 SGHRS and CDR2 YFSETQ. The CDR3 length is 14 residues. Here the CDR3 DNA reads TGCGCCAGCAGCTTGGTCGGAGGGGGCACTGAAGCTTTCTTT. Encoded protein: CASSLVGGGTEAFF.

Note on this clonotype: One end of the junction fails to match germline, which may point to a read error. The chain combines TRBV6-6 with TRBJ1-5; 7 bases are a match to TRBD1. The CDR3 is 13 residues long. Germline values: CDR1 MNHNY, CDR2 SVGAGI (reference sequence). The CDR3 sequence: CAGQTGEGQPRHF. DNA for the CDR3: TGTGCCGGTCAAACAGGGGAGGGTCAGCCCCGGCATTTT.

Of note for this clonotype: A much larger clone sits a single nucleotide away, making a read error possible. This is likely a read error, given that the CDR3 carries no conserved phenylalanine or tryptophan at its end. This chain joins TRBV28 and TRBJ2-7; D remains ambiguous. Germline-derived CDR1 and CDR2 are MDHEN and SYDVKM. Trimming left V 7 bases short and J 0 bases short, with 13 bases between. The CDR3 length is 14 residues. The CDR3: CASMGKRSSYEQYY. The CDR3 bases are TGTGCCAGCATGGGGAAACGATCCTCCTACGAGCAGTACTAC.

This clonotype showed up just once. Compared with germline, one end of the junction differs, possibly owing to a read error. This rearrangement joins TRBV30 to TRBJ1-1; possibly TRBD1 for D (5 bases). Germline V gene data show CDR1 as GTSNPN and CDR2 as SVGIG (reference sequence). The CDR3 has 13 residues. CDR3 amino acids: CALSVHSGTEAFF. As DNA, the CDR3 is TGTGCCTTGAGTGTACACTCTGGGACTGAGGCTTTCTTT.

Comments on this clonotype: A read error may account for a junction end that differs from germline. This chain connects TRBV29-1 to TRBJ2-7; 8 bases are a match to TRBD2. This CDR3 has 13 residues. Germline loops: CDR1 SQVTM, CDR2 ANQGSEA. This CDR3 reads CSVESGLGYDQYF. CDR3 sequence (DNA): TGCAGTGTTGAGTCGGGACTAGGATACGACCAGTACTTC.

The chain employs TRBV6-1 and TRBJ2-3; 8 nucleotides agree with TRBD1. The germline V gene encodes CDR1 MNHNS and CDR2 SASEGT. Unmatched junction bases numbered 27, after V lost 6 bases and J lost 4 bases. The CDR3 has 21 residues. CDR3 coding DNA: TGTGCCAGCAGCCCGGACAGGGTCCGTTGGGGTTCGGCAGCTCGGGCAGATACGCAGTATTTT. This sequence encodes CASSPDRVRWGSAARADTQYF.

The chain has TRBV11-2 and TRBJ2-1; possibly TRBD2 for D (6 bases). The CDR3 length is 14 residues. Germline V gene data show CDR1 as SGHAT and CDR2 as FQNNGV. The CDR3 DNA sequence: TGTACTAGCAGCGGAAGGCCGGGGGTCAATGAGCAGTTCTTC. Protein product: CTSSGRPGVNEQFF. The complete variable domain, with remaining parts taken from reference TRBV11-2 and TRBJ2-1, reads EAGVAQSPRYKIIEKRQSVAFWCNPISGHATLYWYQQILGQGPKLLIQFQNNGVVDDSQLPKDRFSAERLKGVDSTLKIQPAKLEDSAVYLCTSSGRPGVNEQFFGPGTRLTVL.

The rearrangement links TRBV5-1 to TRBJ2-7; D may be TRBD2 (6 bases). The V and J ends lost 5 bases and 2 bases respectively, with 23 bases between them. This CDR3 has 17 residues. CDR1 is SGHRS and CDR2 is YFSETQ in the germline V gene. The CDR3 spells CASSIRAASVSTYEQYF. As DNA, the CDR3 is TGCGCCAGCAGTATCAGGGCTGCTAGCGTGAGTACCTACGAGCAGTACTTC.